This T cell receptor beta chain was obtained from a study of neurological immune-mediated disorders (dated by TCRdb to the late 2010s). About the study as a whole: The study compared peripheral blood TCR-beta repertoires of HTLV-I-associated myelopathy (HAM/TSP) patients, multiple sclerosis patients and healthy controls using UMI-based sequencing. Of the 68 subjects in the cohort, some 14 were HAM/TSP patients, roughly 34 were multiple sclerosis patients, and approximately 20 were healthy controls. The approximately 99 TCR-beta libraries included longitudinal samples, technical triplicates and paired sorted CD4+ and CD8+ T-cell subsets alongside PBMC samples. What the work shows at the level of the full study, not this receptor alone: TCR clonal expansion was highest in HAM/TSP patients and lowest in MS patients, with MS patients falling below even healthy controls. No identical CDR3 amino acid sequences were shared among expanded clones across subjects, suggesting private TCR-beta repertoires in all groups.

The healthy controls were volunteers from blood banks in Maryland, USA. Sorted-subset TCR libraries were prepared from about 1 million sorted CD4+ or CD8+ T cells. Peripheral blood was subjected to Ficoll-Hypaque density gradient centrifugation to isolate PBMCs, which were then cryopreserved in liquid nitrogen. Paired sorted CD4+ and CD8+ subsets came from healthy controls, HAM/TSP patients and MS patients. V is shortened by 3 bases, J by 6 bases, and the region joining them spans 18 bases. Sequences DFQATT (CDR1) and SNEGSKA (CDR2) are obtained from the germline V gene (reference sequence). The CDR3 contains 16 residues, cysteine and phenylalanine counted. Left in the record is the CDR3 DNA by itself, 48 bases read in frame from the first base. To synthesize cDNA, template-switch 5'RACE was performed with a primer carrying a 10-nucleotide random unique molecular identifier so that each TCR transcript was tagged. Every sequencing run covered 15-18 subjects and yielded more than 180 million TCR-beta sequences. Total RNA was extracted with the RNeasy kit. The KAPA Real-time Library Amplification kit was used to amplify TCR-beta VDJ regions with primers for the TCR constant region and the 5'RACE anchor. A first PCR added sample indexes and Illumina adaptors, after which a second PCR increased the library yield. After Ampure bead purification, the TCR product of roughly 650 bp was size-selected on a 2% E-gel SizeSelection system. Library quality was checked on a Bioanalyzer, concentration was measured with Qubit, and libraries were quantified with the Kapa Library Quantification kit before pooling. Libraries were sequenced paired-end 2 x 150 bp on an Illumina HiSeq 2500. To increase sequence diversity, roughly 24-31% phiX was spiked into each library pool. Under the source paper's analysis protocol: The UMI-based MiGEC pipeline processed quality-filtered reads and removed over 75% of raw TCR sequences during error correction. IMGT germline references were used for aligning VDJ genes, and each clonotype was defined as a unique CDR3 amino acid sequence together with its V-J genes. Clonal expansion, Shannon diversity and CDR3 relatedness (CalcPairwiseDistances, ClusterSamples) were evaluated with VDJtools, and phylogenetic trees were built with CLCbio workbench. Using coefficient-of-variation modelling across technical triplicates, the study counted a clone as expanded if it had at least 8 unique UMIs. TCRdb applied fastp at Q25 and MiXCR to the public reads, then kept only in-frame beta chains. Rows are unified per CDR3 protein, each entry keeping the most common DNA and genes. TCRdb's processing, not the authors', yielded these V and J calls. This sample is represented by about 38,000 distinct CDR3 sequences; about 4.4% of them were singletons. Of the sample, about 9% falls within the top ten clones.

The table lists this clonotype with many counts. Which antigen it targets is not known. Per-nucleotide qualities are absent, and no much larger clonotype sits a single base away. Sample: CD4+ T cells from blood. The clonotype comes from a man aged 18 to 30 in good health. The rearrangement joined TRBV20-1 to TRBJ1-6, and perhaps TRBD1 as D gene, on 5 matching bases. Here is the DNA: TGCAGTGCTAGGCGGCGGGGTGGGGCCTCTAATTCACCCCTCCACTTT. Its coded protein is CSARRRGGASNSPLHF.